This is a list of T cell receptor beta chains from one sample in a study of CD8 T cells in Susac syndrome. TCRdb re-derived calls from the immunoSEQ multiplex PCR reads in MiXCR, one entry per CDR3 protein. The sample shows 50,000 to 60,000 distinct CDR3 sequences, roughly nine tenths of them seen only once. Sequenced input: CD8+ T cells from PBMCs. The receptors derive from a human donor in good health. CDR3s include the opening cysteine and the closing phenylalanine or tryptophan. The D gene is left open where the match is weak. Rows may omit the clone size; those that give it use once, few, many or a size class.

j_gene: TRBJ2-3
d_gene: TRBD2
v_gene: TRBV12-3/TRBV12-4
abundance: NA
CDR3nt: TGTGCCAGCAGTTCGGTAGCGGGGGGTGCAGATACGCAGTATTTT
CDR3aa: CASSSVAGGADTQYF

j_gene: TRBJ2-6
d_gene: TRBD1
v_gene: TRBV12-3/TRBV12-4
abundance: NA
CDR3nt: TGTGCCAGCTTACCCCGAGGGGGCCCTGGGGCCAACGTCCTGACTTTC
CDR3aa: CASLPRGGPGANVLTF

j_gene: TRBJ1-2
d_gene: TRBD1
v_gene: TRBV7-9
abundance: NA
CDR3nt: TGTGCCAGCAGCTTAGGGACAGGGCATCTCTATGGCTACACCTTC
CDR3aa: CASSLGTGHLYGYTF

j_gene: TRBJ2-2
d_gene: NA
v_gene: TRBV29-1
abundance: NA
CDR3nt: TGCAGCGTTGGACAGGTGAACACCGGGGAGCTGTTTTTT
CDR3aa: CSVGQVNTGELFF

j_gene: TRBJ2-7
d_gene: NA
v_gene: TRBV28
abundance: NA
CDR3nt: TGTGCCAGCAGTTTAAGGGGCTACTTAAACGAGCAGTACTTC
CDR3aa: CASSLRGYLNEQYF

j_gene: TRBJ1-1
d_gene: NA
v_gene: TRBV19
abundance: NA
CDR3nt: TGTGCCAGTAGTATTCTTCCTGAGGACAGACATGAAGCTTTCTTT
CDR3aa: CASSILPEDRHEAFF

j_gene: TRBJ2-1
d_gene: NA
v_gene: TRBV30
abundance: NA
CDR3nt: TGTGCCTGGAGTGTAATCTCGTTCGGGGAAGACAATGAGCAGTTCTTC
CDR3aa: CAWSVISFGEDNEQFF

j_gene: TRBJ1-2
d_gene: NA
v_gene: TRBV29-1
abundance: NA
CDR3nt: TGCAGCGTCGGCTCACAGGGACTCTATGGCTACACCTTC
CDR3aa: CSVGSQGLYGYTF

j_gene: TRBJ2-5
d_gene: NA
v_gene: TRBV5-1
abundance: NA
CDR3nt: TGCGCCAGCAGCTTGGAGGCAGACCAAGAGACCCAGTACTTC
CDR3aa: CASSLEADQETQYF

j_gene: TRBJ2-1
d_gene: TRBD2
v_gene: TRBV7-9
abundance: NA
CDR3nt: TGTGCCAGCAGCTTAGGGGAGCGGGGGCTCGGGGATGAGCAGTTCTTC
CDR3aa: CASSLGERGLGDEQFF

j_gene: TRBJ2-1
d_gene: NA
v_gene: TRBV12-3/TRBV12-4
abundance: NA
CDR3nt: TGTGCCAGCAGTGGGCACAATGAGCAGTTCTTC
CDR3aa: CASSGHNEQFF

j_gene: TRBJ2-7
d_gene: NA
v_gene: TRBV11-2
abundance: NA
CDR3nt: TGTGCCAGCAGCTCCGCGACCATGTACGAGCAGTACTTC
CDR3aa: CASSSATMYEQYF

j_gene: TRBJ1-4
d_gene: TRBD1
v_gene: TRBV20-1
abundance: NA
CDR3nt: TGCAGTGCTAGGAAACAGGGGACGTCGGAAAAACTGTTTTTT
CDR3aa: CSARKQGTSEKLFF

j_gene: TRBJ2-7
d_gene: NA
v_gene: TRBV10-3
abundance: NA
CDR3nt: TGTGCCATCAGTGAGCGGCGGTCCTACGAGCAGTACTTC
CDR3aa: CAISERRSYEQYF

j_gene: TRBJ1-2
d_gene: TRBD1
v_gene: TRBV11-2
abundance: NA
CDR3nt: TGTGCCAGCAGCTTCCCCCGGACAGGGGTGAACTATGGCTACACCTTC
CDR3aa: CASSFPRTGVNYGYTF

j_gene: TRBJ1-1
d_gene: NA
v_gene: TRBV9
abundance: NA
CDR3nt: TGTGCCAGCAGCAGTCTACAGGGTTCGAACACTGAAGCTTTCTTT
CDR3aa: CASSSLQGSNTEAFF

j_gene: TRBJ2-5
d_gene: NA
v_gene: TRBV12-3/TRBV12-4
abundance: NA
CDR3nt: TGTGCCAGCAGTTTAGAGGGACAACTCCAAGAGACCCAGTACTTC
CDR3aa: CASSLEGQLQETQYF

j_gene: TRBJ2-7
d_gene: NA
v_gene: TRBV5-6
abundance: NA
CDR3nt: TGTGCCAGCAGACCCCGAGGCCGGCCCTACGAGCAGTACTTC
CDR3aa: CASRPRGRPYEQYF

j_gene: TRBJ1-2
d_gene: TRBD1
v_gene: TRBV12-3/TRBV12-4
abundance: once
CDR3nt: TGTGCCAGCAGTTTGGGAGACAGGGGGGATGGCTACACCTTC
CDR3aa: CASSLGDRGDGYTF

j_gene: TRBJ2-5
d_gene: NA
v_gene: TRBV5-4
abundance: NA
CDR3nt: TGTGCCAGCAGCTTGGCCTCGGGACTGGGTATAGGCGAGACCCAGTACTTC
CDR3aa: CASSLASGLGIGETQYF

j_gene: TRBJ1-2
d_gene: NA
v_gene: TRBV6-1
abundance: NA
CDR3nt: TGTGCCAGCAGTGAGGGACCTTTCAGAGCGGACCTCTATGGCTACACCTTC
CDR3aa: CASSEGPFRADLYGYTF

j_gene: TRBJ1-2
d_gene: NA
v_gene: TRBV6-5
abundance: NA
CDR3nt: TGTGCCAGCAGTTACTCGGCGGGGACCTATGGCTACACCTTC
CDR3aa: CASSYSAGTYGYTF

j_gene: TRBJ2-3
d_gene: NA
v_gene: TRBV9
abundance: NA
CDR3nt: TGTGCCAGCAGCGTACAGGCCGCCCGCACAGATACGCAGTATTTT
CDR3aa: CASSVQAARTDTQYF

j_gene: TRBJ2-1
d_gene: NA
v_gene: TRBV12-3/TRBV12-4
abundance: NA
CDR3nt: TGTGCCAGCAGTCCTCACTTACTAGGAAACTCGAATGAGCAGTTCTTC
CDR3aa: CASSPHLLGNSNEQFF

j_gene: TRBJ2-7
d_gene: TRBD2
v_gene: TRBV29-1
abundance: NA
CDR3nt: TGCAGCGCAGCCGGGACTATCTCCTACGAGCAGTACTTC
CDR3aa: CSAAGTISYEQYF

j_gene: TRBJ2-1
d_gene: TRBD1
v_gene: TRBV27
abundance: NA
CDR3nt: TGTGCCAGCAGTCCCGAGGACAGGTCCTACAATGAGCAGTTCTTC
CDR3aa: CASSPEDRSYNEQFF

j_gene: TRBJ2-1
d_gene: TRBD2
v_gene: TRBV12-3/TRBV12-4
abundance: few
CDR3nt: TGTGCCAGCAGTTTGGGGGGGGTCGAGCAGTTCTTC
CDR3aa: CASSLGGVEQFF

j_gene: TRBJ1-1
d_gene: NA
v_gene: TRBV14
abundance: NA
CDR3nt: TGTGCCAGCAGCCAAGAGAGGGGTGAAGCTTTCTTT
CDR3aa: CASSQERGEAFF

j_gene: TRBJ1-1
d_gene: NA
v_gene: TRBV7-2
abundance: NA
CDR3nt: TGTGCCAGCAGCTTAGAGGGGGGGCCCCCCTCAAACACTGAAGTTTTCTTT
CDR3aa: CASSLEGGPPSNTEVFF

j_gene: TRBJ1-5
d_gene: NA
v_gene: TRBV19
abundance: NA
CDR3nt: TGTGCCAGTAGTATGGACGGGGATAGCAATCAGCCCCAGCATTTT
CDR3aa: CASSMDGDSNQPQHF

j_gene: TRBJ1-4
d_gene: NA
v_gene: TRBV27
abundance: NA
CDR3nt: TGTGCCAGCAGCCACGACTGGGCAAGGAATGAAAAACTGTTTTTT
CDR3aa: CASSHDWARNEKLFF

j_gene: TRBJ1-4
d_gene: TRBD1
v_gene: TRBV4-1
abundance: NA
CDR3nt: TGCGCCAGCAGCCTCGGACAGGAGGCAACTAATGAAAAACTGTTTTTT
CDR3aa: CASSLGQEATNEKLFF

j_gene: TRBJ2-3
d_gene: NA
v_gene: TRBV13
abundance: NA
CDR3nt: TGTGCCAGCAGCTTAGGTGGGGGTACCCTCACAGATACGCAGTATTTT
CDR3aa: CASSLGGGTLTDTQYF

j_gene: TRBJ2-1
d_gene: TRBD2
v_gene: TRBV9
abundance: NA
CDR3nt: TGTGCCAGCAGCAGACCTAGCGGGGGGGCACAGAGCTCCTACAATGAGCAGTTCTTC
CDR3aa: CASSRPSGGAQSSYNEQFF

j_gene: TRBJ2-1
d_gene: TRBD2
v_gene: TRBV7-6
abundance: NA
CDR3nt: TGTGCCAGCAGCTTTTTGGCGGGGGAGTCCTACAATGAGCAGTTCTTC
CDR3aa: CASSFLAGESYNEQFF

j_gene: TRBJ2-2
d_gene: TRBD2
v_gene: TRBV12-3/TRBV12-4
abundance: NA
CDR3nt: TGTGCCAGCAGGTCTAGCGGGGCTCACACCGGGGAGCTGTTTTTT
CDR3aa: CASRSSGAHTGELFF

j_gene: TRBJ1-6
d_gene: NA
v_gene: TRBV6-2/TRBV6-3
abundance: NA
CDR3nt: TGTGCCAGCAGCATCCACAGTTTTTCACCCCTCCACTTT
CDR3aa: CASSIHSFSPLHF